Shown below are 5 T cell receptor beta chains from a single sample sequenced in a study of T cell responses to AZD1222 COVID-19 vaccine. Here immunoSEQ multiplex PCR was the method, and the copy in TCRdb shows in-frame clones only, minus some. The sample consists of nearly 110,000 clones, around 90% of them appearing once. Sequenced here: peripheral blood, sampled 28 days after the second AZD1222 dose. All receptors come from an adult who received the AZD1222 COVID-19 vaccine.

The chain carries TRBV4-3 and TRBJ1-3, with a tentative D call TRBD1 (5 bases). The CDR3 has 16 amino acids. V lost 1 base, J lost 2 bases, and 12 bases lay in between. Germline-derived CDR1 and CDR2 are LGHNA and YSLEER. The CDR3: CASSQAPDSAGNTIYF. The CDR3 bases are TGCGCCAGCAGCCAAGCCCCCGACAGCGCTGGAAACACCATATATTTT.

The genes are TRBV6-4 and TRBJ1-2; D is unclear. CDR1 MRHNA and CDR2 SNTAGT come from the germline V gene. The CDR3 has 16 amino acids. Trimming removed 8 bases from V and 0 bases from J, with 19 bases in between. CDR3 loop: CASPARGRGANYGYTF. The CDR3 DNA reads TGTGCCAGCCCGGCGCGGGGTCGGGGAGCTAACTATGGCTACACCTTC.

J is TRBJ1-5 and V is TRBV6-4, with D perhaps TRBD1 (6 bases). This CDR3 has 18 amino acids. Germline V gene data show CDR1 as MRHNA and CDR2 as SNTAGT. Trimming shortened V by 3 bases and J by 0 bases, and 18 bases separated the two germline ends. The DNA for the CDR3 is TGTGCCAGCAGTGAAGGCTGGGACAAACTTTATAGCAATCAGCCCCAGCATTTT. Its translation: CASSEGWDKLYSNQPQHF.

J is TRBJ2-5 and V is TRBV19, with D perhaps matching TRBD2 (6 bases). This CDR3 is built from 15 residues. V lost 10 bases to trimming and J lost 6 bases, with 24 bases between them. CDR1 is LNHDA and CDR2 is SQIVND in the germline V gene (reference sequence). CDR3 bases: TGTGCCACCGGCCCCCCTCTAGCGACTGCGAAGACCCAGTACTTC. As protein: CATGPPLATAKTQYF.

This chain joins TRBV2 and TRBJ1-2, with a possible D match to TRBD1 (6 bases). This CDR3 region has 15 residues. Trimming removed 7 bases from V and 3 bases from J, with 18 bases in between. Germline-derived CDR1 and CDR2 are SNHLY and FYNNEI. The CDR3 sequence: CASNTQGLGDYGYTF. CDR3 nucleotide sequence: TGTGCCAGCAACACCCAGGGGCTGGGGGACTATGGCTACACCTTC.